Below, one T cell receptor (beta chain) is given with its context. Original methodology: Researchers report that nucleated cell counts were estimated from reference gene primer amplification. Sequencing was performed with immunoSEQ multiplex PCR; in TCRdb, only in-frame clones are kept and a portion is missing. That table is the source of V, J and clone size, and D and trimming were worked out from the DNA. The sample consists of around 120,000 clones, about two thirds of them appearing once. The data originate from a study of blood T cell repertoires in COVID-19. For the study at large: Acute-phase and convalescent COVID-19 samples originated in the United States, Italy and Spain. The analysed material was cDNA or gDNA that came from T cells, B-cell-depleted T cells, or PBMCs.

Germline CDR1 is LNHDA and CDR2 is SQIVND (reference sequence). The CDR3 consists of 19 residues. V was shortened by 3 bases and J by 4 bases, with 24 bases between the two germline ends. Sequencing input: peripheral blood. This TCR was recovered from a human donor with acute or convalescent COVID-19. The donor label of this sample is uncertain. The V gene is TRBV19, the J gene TRBJ1-4; D ambiguous. CDR3 DNA sequence: TGTGCCAGTAGTATTGATAGTGGCAGGCGCTTTTCCCGTAATGAAAAACTGTTTTTT. Amino acids: CASSIDSGRRFSRNEKLFF.